This T cell receptor (beta chain) was identified in a study of shared clonotypes between healthy human individuals. Whole-study findings and limits: An anticipated effect of sequencing depth on clonotype sharing among donors was recognized.

A note on this clone: What it recognizes is unknown. The same CDR3 arises from other DNA sequences in this sample as well.

Genomic DNA belonging to each subset was distributed in equal measure over several immunoSEQ plates. Profiling relied on immunoSEQ multiplex PCR, and the TCRdb table lists in-frame clones only, not all of them. Of some 470,000 clones in the sample, 76% were seen once. Trimming at V came to 6 bases and at J to 2 bases, leaving 3 bases not matched to a gene. Germline-derived CDR1 and CDR2 are SGHTA and FQGTGA. The CDR3 is 15 amino acids. The receptor's source is a woman aged 35 to 49 in good health. Some clones in this sample may be carry-over from other donors' samples. This chain connects TRBV7-3 to TRBJ2-2, with 10 nucleotides matching TRBD1. The sequenced sample was PBMCs. The CDR3 is CASRKTGGNTGELFF. The CDR3 DNA reads as TGTGCCAGCAGAAAGACAGGGGGCAACACCGGGGAGCTGTTTTTT. The full variable domain, its missing parts supplied by reference TRBV7-3 and TRBJ2-2, is GAGVSQTPSNKVTEKGKYVELRCDPISGHTALYWYRQSLGQGPEFLIYFQGTGAADDSGLPNDRFFAVRPEGSVSTLKIQRTERGDSAVYLCASRKTGGNTGELFFGEGSRLTVL.